This T cell receptor beta chain was sequenced in a study of T cells in Graves' hyperthyroidism and ophthalmopathy. CDR1 is SGHKS and CDR2 is YYEKEE in the germline V gene (reference sequence). V lost 4 bases and J lost 4; bases outside the gene matches: 8. The CDR3 spans 16 residues. RNA transcripts served as the template for amplifying TCR beta CDR3 regions. When the TCR CDR3 underwent first-round RT-PCR, the HTBI primer set was used. TCRdb called the multiplex PCR reads again in MiXCR, with one record for every CDR3 protein. The table has around 620,000 distinct CDR3 sequences, 12% to 15% seen once.

The chain recombines TRBV5-5 with TRBJ2-1, with TRBD1 matching 10 bases. The sample comprised blood. This clonotype was sampled from a woman aged 18-35 years with Graves' ophthalmopathy. The CDR3 DNA reads as TGTGCCAGCAGCCCGGTGGGACAGGGGTTTTACAATGAGCAGTTCTTC. Translation gives CASSPVGQGFYNEQFF.